A selection of T cell receptor beta chains follows, all from one sample in a study of blood T cell repertoires in COVID-19. The table came from immunoSEQ multiplex PCR; TCRdb's copy has only in-frame clones and leaves some out. The data hold 190,000 or so clones, with 86% observed a single time. The sequencing input was peripheral blood. These receptors originate from a woman aged 30 to 39 with active or convalescent COVID-19. Both conserved end residues are part of each CDR3. D genes are given only for firm matches. Size values are once, few and many counts, or a class for expanded clones, and some rows have none.

>15|once|TRBJ1-1|TRBV5-1|-
CASSLMQGTNTEAFF
TGCGCCAGCAGCTTGATGCAGGGGACGAACACTGAAGCTTTCTTT
>15|-|TRBJ1-1|TRBV5-4|TRBD1
CAGVDRDRVNTEAFF
TGTGCCGGGGTAGACCGGGACAGGGTGAACACTGAAGCTTTCTTT
>11|-|TRBJ1-4|TRBV3-1/TRBV3-2|-
CASRQDTELFF
TGTGCCAGCAGGCAGGACACAGAACTGTTTTTT
>13|-|TRBJ2-5|TRBV12-5|TRBD2
CARGRGGEETQYF
TGTGCTAGGGGCCGGGGGGGGGAGGAGACCCAGTACTTC
>16|-|TRBJ2-3|TRBV7-6|-
CASSSFPVAAEDTQYF
TGTGCCAGCAGCTCCTTTCCCGTGGCAGCGGAGGATACGCAGTATTTT
>14|-|TRBJ1-1|TRBV6-5|TRBD1
CASSTLQGYTEAFF
TGTGCCAGCAGTACCCTACAGGGGTACACTGAAGCTTTCTTT
>15|-|TRBJ2-7|TRBV11-3|TRBD2
CASSPAGGRVYEQYF
TGTGCCAGCAGCCCAGCCGGCGGGAGGGTCTACGAGCAGTACTTC
>15|-|TRBJ2-7|TRBV19|TRBD2
CASSPAGGGPYEQYF
TGTGCCAGTAGTCCCGCGGGGGGGGGACCCTACGAGCAGTACTTC
>18|-|TRBJ2-3|TRBV4-1|-
CASRLYHRGGSGEDTQYF
TGCGCCAGCAGACTATACCACAGGGGGGGCTCCGGGGAGGATACGCAGTATTTT
>15|-|TRBJ1-2|TRBV19|TRBD1
CASKVPDRSPYGYTF
TGTGCCAGTAAGGTCCCGGACAGGTCTCCTTATGGCTACACCTTC
>15|few|TRBJ2-7|TRBV6-1|TRBD2
CASSEELAGGHEQYF
TGTGCCAGCAGTGAAGAACTAGCGGGGGGCCACGAGCAGTACTTC
>15|few|TRBJ2-1|TRBV27|TRBD1
CASSFTGGTYNEQFF
TGTGCCAGCAGTTTTACAGGGGGTACCTACAATGAGCAGTTCTTC
>15|-|TRBJ2-1|TRBV11-3|TRBD2
CASSLTSGGADEQFF
TGTGCCAGCAGCTTAACTAGCGGGGGGGCTGATGAGCAGTTCTTC
>14|-|TRBJ1-5|TRBV23-1|-
CASSRGRPQEPQHF
TGCGCCAGCAGTCGGGGCAGACCTCAGGAGCCCCAGCATTTT
>17|-|TRBJ1-1|TRBV10-3|-
CAISVQPWTGENTEAFF
TGTGCCATCAGTGTTCAACCGTGGACGGGGGAGAACACTGAAGCTTTCTTT
>14|-|TRBJ1-5|TRBV19|TRBD1
CATHGGTGGQPQHF
TGTGCCACTCACGGGGGGACAGGAGGACAGCCCCAGCATTTT
>15|-|TRBJ2-7|TRBV9|-
CASSVAAGQVYEQYF
TGTGCCAGCAGCGTAGCAGCGGGACAGGTGTACGAGCAGTACTTC
>14|-|TRBJ2-2|TRBV3-1/TRBV3-2|TRBD1
CASSHRGPSGELFF
TGTGCCAGCAGCCACAGGGGGCCGTCCGGGGAGCTGTTTTTT
>14|-|TRBJ2-7|TRBV7-2|-
CASSYYLRGYEQYF
TGTGCCAGCAGCTACTACCTAAGGGGTTACGAGCAGTACTTC
>13|-|TRBJ1-1|TRBV18|-
CASSPSQVFDAFF
TGTGCCAGCTCACCGTCACAGGTATTTGATGCTTTCTTT
>19|-|TRBJ2-2|TRBV7-2|TRBD2
CASSFRTSGIYGGTGELFF
TGTGCCAGCAGCTTCCGGACTAGCGGGATCTATGGGGGTACCGGGGAGCTGTTTTTT
>15|once|TRBJ2-1|TRBV5-6|TRBD2
CASSLASGMGNEQFF
TGTGCCAGCAGCTTGGCTAGCGGAATGGGCAATGAGCAGTTCTTC
>14|-|TRBJ1-1|TRBV7-8|TRBD1
CASSSPGQGPEAFF
TGTGCCAGCAGCTCTCCGGGACAGGGCCCTGAAGCTTTCTTT
>16|-|TRBJ1-5|TRBV24-1|TRBD1
CATSDPRQGSNQPQHF
TGTGCCACCAGTGATCCGAGACAGGGTAGCAATCAGCCCCAGCATTTT
>13|-|TRBJ2-7|TRBV2|-
CASSPTVPDEQYF
TGTGCCAGCAGCCCGACAGTCCCCGACGAGCAGTACTTC
>15|-|TRBJ1-4|TRBV19|TRBD1
CASSRAGTGDEKLFF
TGTGCCAGTAGCCGCGCCGGGACAGGGGACGAAAAACTGTTTTTT
>14|-|TRBJ2-2|TRBV7-2|-
CASSLYYPTGELFF
TGTGCCAGCAGCTTATACTATCCTACCGGGGAGCTGTTTTTT
>15|once|TRBJ2-5|TRBV28|TRBD1
CASSSDRVDLETQYF
TGTGCCAGCAGTTCTGACAGGGTAGACCTAGAGACCCAGTACTTC
>15|-|TRBJ1-2|TRBV19|TRBD1
CASSILQGANYGYTF
TGTGCCAGTAGTATCTTACAGGGGGCGAACTATGGCTACACCTTC
>16|few|TRBJ1-2|TRBV6-1|TRBD1
CASSALQGQAPYGYTF
TGTGCCAGCAGTGCCCTCCAGGGACAGGCCCCCTATGGCTACACCTTC
>16|-|TRBJ1-6|TRBV10-3|TRBD1
CAISDVRGVNNSPLHF
TGTGCCATCAGTGACGTCAGGGGGGTTAATAATTCACCCCTCCACTTT
>12|once|TRBJ1-2|TRBV28|-
CASKGSNYGYTF
TGTGCCAGCAAGGGGTCGAACTATGGCTACACCTTC
>16|once|TRBJ2-3|TRBV6-1|TRBD2
CASSEQPAGATDTQYF
TGTGCCAGCAGTGAACAGCCAGCGGGGGCCACAGATACGCAGTATTTT
>15|few|TRBJ2-1|TRBV7-8|-
CASSFVQGGYNEQFF
TGTGCCAGCAGCTTCGTCCAGGGCGGCTACAATGAGCAGTTCTTC
>14|-|TRBJ1-6|TRBV18|-
CASSPTGNNSPLHF
TGTGCCAGCTCACCGACAGGAAATAATTCACCCCTCCACTTT
>13|-|TRBJ1-2|TRBV11-2|TRBD1
CASRTGARPGYTF
TGTGCCAGCAGAACAGGGGCCCGGCCTGGCTACACCTTC
>20|-|TRBJ1-1|TRBV30|TRBD1
CAWSVSFLSGQGAWGTEAFF
TGTGCCTGGAGTGTAAGTTTTCTTTCGGGACAGGGGGCTTGGGGCACTGAAGCTTTCTTT
>14|-|TRBJ2-2|TRBV4-2|-
CASSHDTSAGELFF
TGTGCCAGCAGCCATGACACGTCAGCCGGGGAGCTGTTTTTT
>12|-|TRBJ1-1|TRBV29-1|TRBD1
CSVRDSNTEAFF
TGCAGCGTTCGGGACAGCAACACTGAAGCTTTCTTT
>11|-|TRBJ2-7|TRBV7-8|-
CASSVAYEQYF
TGTGCCAGCAGCGTCGCCTACGAGCAGTACTTC
>13|-|TRBJ2-7|TRBV29-1|-
CSVEFAGTYEQYF
TGCAGCGTTGAATTTGCGGGAACCTACGAGCAGTACTTC
>11|-|TRBJ1-1|TRBV6-6|-
CASPQGTEAFF
TGTGCCAGCCCGCAGGGCACTGAAGCTTTCTTT
>17|-|TRBJ2-7|TRBV21-1|-
CASSKAGDSTREYEQYF
TGTGCCAGCAGCAAAGCGGGGGATTCGACTAGAGAATACGAGCAGTACTTC
>16|-|TRBJ1-1|TRBV30|-
CAWSVNYGGRNTEAFF
TGTGCCTGGAGTGTAAATTATGGAGGCCGGAACACTGAAGCTTTCTTT
>15|-|TRBJ1-4|TRBV28|TRBD1
CASSLNRGLIEKLFF
TGTGCCAGCAGCCTCAACAGGGGGCTAATTGAAAAACTGTTTTTT
>15|-|TRBJ1-2|TRBV11-3|TRBD1
CASSTRTGGNYGYTF
TGTGCCAGCAGCACTCGGACAGGGGGAAACTATGGCTACACCTTC
>16|few|TRBJ2-1|TRBV5-8|-
CASSLFAGANYNEQFF
TGTGCCAGCAGCTTGTTTGCAGGGGCGAACTACAATGAGCAGTTCTTC